The source of this TCR beta chain is a study of vaccination and CD4 T cells after COVID-19. Sequenced with the Oncomine TCR Beta short-read assay was DNA taken from cultured CD4+ T cells. DNA came from CD4+ T cells after culture. MiXCR, applied by TCRdb to the PCR reads, yields one record per CDR3 protein. The data show around 20,000 distinct CDR3 sequences, 48% seen once. This clonotype occurred a few times. Antigen unknown. Germline assignment: CDR1 SGHAT and CDR2 FQNNGV. The CDR3 has 14 amino acids. With 5 bases removed from V and 1 base from J, the gap between germline ends came to 11 bases. Treatment noted: approximately nine-day PBMC culture with coronavirus spike peptide pools or control peptides (ViraFEST assay). Each of days 3 and 7 saw half the medium replaced by fresh IL-2 medium.

Material for sequencing was CD4+ T cells from blood, cultured in vitro. V is TRBV11-2 and J is TRBJ1-2, with D possibly being TRBD1 (5 bases). This receptor was identified in a human donor who had recovered from COVID-19. CDR3 DNA sequence: TGTGCCAGCAGCCCGACAGCCCATAACTATGGCTACACCTTC. It translates to CASSPTAHNYGYTF.